The 26 T cell receptor beta chains given below trace back to one sample, sequenced in a study of T cell repertoires in cytomegalovirus infection. Each CDR3 protein gets one entry after TCRdb re-called the reads with MiXCR. In the table there are more than 350,000 distinct CDR3 sequences, approximately 31% of which are singletons. The sample taken for sequencing was PBMCs. The receptors shown here come from a human donor in good health (CMV status not recorded). Some clones in this sample may be carry-over from other donors' samples.

This clonotype was counted at least ten times. The rearrangement joins TRBV12-3 or TRBV12-4 to TRBJ1-1; possibly TRBD1 for D (5 bases). The CDR3 length is 14 residues. V lost 5 bases to trimming and J lost 5 bases, with 15 bases between them. CDR3 sequence (DNA): TGTGCCAGCAGTCCCACAGGTGGGGGGACTGAAGCTTTCTTT. Amino acids: CASSPTGGGTEAFF.

This clonotype came up a few times. J is TRBJ2-1 and V is TRBV7-8; D might be TRBD1 (6 bases). Per germline, CDR1 SGHVS and CDR2 FQNEAQ. V dropped 1 base and J dropped 6 bases, with 13 bases sitting between them. The CDR3 extends over 15 amino acids. CDR3 protein: CASSLDRDRVNEQFF. The CDR3 bases are TGTGCCAGCAGCTTAGACAGGGATCGGGTCAATGAGCAGTTCTTC.

This clonotype was seen only a few times. The chain joins TRBV10-1 to TRBJ2-7; 7 nucleotides agree with TRBD1. The V and J ends lost 8 bases and 0 bases, in that order; junction bases with no gene match: 4. The CDR3 loop spans 13 amino acids. From germline, CDR1 is WNHNN and CDR2 SYGVQD (reference sequence). The CDR3 here is CASRDSHSYEQYF. The CDR3 DNA reads as TGCGCCAGCCGGGACAGCCACTCCTACGAGCAGTACTTC.

This clonotype appeared many times. The chain joins TRBV7-8 to TRBJ1-2; TRBD1 is a possible D gene (5 bases). The length of the CDR3 is 13 residues. Per the germline V gene, CDR1 is SGHVS and CDR2 is FQNEAQ. The germline V and J ends were trimmed by 5 bases and 8 bases, with 15 bases remaining between them. The CDR3 DNA sequence: TGTGCCAGCAGCGAGAGCGGTCAGGGAGGCTACACCTTC. Encoded protein: CASSESGQGGYTF.

This clonotype has more than one count but fewer than ten. The chain is built from TRBV4-1 and TRBJ1-4, with a tentative D call TRBD1 (5 bases). The CDR3 totals 18 residues. Germline lookup yields CDR1 MGHRA and CDR2 YSYEKL. Trimming shortened V by 0 bases and J by 0 bases, and 14 bases separated the two germline ends. CDR3 region: CASSQESGGYSTNEKLFF. As DNA, the CDR3 is TGCGCCAGCAGCCAAGAAAGTGGGGGGTACTCAACTAATGAAAAACTGTTTTTT.

This clonotype was seen ten or more times. The chain combines TRBV7-2 with TRBJ1-6; D is unresolved. The V gene lost 4 bases and the J gene lost 5 bases, with 12 bases spanning the gap. This CDR3 is built from 15 residues. Germline V lookup: CDR1 SGHTA, CDR2 FQGNSA. The DNA for the CDR3 is TGTGCCAGCAGCTACCGACGCCAGAATAATTCACCCCTCCACTTT. This codes for CASSYRRQNNSPLHF.

This clonotype has ten or more counts. The rearrangement joins TRBV12-3 or TRBV12-4 to TRBJ2-1, with D tentatively TRBD1 (5 bases). The V and J ends lost 1 base and 9 bases respectively, with 19 bases between them. The CDR3 totals 16 residues. DNA for the CDR3: TGTGCCAGCAGTTTAGTTCAGGGTAAGGCAGGCGGTGAGCAGTTCTTC. Translation gives CASSLVQGKAGGEQFF.

In this sample, this clonotype turned up a few times. Since a much larger clone is just one base distant, this may be a read error. The gene calls are TRBV7-2 and TRBJ1-5; 8 bases match TRBD1. Germline lookup yields CDR1 SGHTA and CDR2 FQGNSA. This CDR3 contains 15 residues. The CDR3 protein is CASSLGTGPNHPQHF. CDR3 nucleotide sequence: TGTGCCAGCAGCCTCGGGACAGGACCCAATCATCCCCAGCATTTT.

The chain combines TRBV14 with TRBJ2-1; no clear D gene. The CDR3 consists of 15 residues. Trimming removed 0 bases from V and 0 bases from J, with 6 bases in between. Germline values: CDR1 SGHDN, CDR2 FVKESK. The CDR3 spells CASSQELISYNEQFF. The CDR3 DNA follows: TGTGCCAGCAGCCAAGAGCTTATCTCCTACAATGAGCAGTTCTTC.

Note on this clonotype: This may stem from a read error, because a much larger clone lies one nucleotide away. The rearrangement joins TRBV7-2 to TRBJ2-7; TRBD2 matches 7 bases. CDR3 size: 14 residues. Trimming cost V 8 bases and J 1 base; bases outside gene matches: 8. Germline CDR1 reads SGHTA; CDR2 reads FQGNSA. The CDR3 DNA sequence: TGTGCCAGCTGCCCGGGGGGAGGTTCCTACGAGCAGTACTTC. Protein product: CASCPGGGSYEQYF. The variable domain in full, completed from reference TRBV7-2 and TRBJ2-7, reads GAGVSQSPSNKVTEKGKDVELRCDPISGHTALYWYRQSLGQGLEFLIYFQGNSAPDKSGLPSDRFSAERTGGSVSTLTIQRTQQEDSAVYLCASCPGGGSYEQYFGPGTRLTVT.

V usage is TRBV7-6 and J usage is TRBJ2-2, with 7 bases lining up with TRBD1. This CDR3 region has 14 residues. From germline, CDR1 is SGHVS and CDR2 FNYEAQ. With 5 bases clipped from V and 5 bases from J, the junction kept 5 bases outside the gene matches. The CDR3 DNA reads as TGTGCCAGCAGCCGAGGGACAGCAACCGGGGAGCTGTTTTTT. This codes for CASSRGTATGELFF.

The chain joins TRBV2 to TRBJ1-3; possibly TRBD1 for D (6 bases). This CDR3 spans 17 amino acids. Germline CDR1 is SNHLY and CDR2 is FYNNEI. Trimming removed 8 bases from V and 0 bases from J, with 20 bases in between. Here the CDR3 DNA reads TGTGCCAGCGGGGTGGACAGCCCTTTGAGCTCTGGAAACACCATATATTTT. Translated, it gives CASGVDSPLSSGNTIYF.

This clonotype was seen only a few times. V and J are TRBV4-1 and TRBJ2-2, with D hard to call. The V gene lost 5 bases and the J gene lost 4 bases, with 17 bases spanning the gap. Germline CDR1 and CDR2: MGHRA and YSYEKL. The length of the CDR3 is 16 residues. In DNA, the CDR3 is TGCGCCAGCAGCACCCGCATTGCCGATGCCACCGGGGAGCTGTTTTTT. Encoded protein: CASSTRIADATGELFF.

This clonotype has at least ten counts. The rearrangement joins TRBV7-2 to TRBJ1-2; a weak D match, TRBD1 (6 bases). V was shortened by 6 bases and J by 1 base, with 18 bases between the two germline ends. Germline assignment: CDR1 SGHTA and CDR2 FQGNSA. The CDR3 is made up of 16 amino acids. The CDR3 protein is CASSLQGWGINYGYTF. The DNA of the CDR3 is TGTGCCAGCAGTTTACAGGGTTGGGGGATTAACTATGGCTACACCTTC.

At least ten counts were recorded for this clonotype. The chain links TRBV7-6 to TRBJ2-5; D is unclear. The length of the CDR3 is 14 residues. V gave up 8 bases and J gave up 2 bases, with 15 bases separating them. Germline CDR1 reads SGHVS; CDR2 reads FNYEAQ. DNA for the CDR3: TGTGCCAGCGTCAGCAGGCTTCAGCAAGAGACCCAGTACTTC. Amino acid sequence: CASVSRLQQETQYF.

This clonotype was counted between two and nine times. CDR3: CATSDFESGVAGYQETQYF. The CDR3 nucleotides are TGTGCCACCAGTGATTTTGAGAGCGGGGTAGCGGGCTATCAAGAGACCCAGTACTTC. V is TRBV24-1 and J is TRBJ2-5; 7 nucleotides align to TRBD2. The V gene's germline CDR1 is KGHDR and CDR2 SFDVKD. Unmatched junction bases numbered 15, after V lost 1 base and J lost 2 bases. The CDR3 runs to 19 residues.

The chain joins TRBV27 to TRBJ2-5; D is undetermined. Germline V CDR1 and CDR2: MNHEY, SMNVEV (reference sequence). Trimming took 7 bases from V and 4 from J, leaving 7 bases between them. The CDR3 covers 11 residues. CDR3 coding DNA: TGTGCCAGCATTAGAGGAGAGACCCAGTACTTC. Protein sequence: CASIRGETQYF.

In this sample, this clonotype turned up a few times. J is TRBJ2-5 and V is TRBV29-1; 10 bases fit TRBD1. The ends lost 0 bases at V and 5 bases at J; junction bases unmatched: 3. The CDR3 sequence is 14 residues long. Germline lookup yields CDR1 SQVTM and CDR2 ANQGSEA. CDR3 amino acids: CSVEEDRGKETQYF. The CDR3, as DNA: TGCAGCGTTGAAGAGGACAGGGGGAAGGAGACCCAGTACTTC.

This clonotype was detected only a few times. The chain links TRBV19 to TRBJ2-3, with TRBD1 matching 7 bases. Germline CDR1 is LNHDA and CDR2 is SQIVND (reference sequence). The CDR3 totals 15 residues. The V segment lost 9 bases and the J segment 5 bases; nucleotides outside the gene matches: 14. CDR3 DNA sequence: TGTGCCAGAGCCGTGAACAGGGGTAATGAAGATACGCAGTATTTT. It translates to CARAVNRGNEDTQYF.

The chain uses TRBV7-9 and TRBJ2-7; possibly TRBD1 for D (5 bases). V dropped 5 bases and J dropped 0 bases, with 17 bases sitting between them. The CDR3 totals 16 residues. In germline, CDR1 is SEHNR, CDR2 FQNEAQ (reference sequence). CDR3 protein: CASSQGRQGSSYEQYF. CDR3 DNA: TGTGCCAGCAGCCAAGGGCGGCAGGGAAGCTCCTACGAGCAGTACTTC.

There are many counts of this clonotype. The chain is built from TRBV7-8 and TRBJ2-5; no firm D call. Germline V CDR1 and CDR2: SGHVS, FQNEAQ. Trimming removed 4 bases at V and 5 bases at J, with 8 bases between. The CDR3 length is 12 residues. The CDR3 DNA is TGTGCCAGCAGCTATAGAGAGGAGACCCAGTACTTC. Its translation: CASSYREETQYF.

This clonotype was seen repeatedly, ten times or more. The V call is TRBV6-1, the J call TRBJ2-5, with 14 bases that match TRBD2. There are 17 residues in the CDR3. Germline trimming cut 5 bases from V and 5 bases from J; bases unmatched to any gene: 10. Germline V gives CDR1 MNHNS, CDR2 SASEGT. In nucleotides, the CDR3 is TGTGCCAGCAGTACCGGGACTAGCGGGGGTTCGGGCGAGACCCAGTACTTC. Translated: CASSTGTSGGSGETQYF.

V and J are TRBV4-3 and TRBJ2-2; tentatively, D is TRBD2 (7 bases). V shed 1 base and J shed 7 bases, with 13 bases lying between them. The CDR3 has 15 amino acids. Germline values: CDR1 LGHNA, CDR2 YSLEER. CDR3 in DNA: TGCGCCAGCAGCCAAGGAGGGGGGGCCAACGGGGAGCTGTTTTTT. Its protein product is CASSQGGGANGELFF.

The chain carries TRBV28 and TRBJ1-2, with a possible D match to TRBD1 (6 bases). This CDR3 is 14 amino acids long. V lost 2 bases and J lost 4, with 11 bases in between. Germline V gives CDR1 MDHEN, CDR2 SYDVKM. CDR3 nucleotides: TGTGCCAGCAGTTTAGATCAGGGGATCTATGGCTACACCTTC. Translated: CASSLDQGIYGYTF.

The chain couples TRBV7-3 to TRBJ2-3; D remains unclear. Germline CDR1 is SGHTA and CDR2 is FQGTGA. V lost 0 bases to trimming and J lost 4 bases, with 14 bases between them. The CDR3 consists of 16 residues. DNA for the CDR3: TGTGCCAGCAGCTTAACGTCGACGGGCGGCGCAGATACGCAGTATTTT. This encodes CASSLTSTGGADTQYF.

This clonotype turned up a few times. This chain connects TRBV19 to TRBJ1-6; 9 nucleotides align to TRBD1. Trimming at V came to 7 bases and at J to 7 bases, leaving 5 bases not matched to a gene. The CDR3 contains 14 residues. Germline CDR1 LNHDA, CDR2 SQIVND (reference sequence). The CDR3: CASTAGQGNSPLHF. The CDR3 DNA reads TGTGCCAGTACTGCGGGACAGGGAAATTCACCCCTCCACTTT.